The 21 T cell receptor beta chains below all came from one sample that was sequenced in a study of OX40 agonist ivuxolimab in advanced cancers. The data were produced by immunoSEQ multiplex PCR, yet TCRdb's version contains in-frame clones alone and is incomplete. The table includes roughly 80,000 clones, about 86% detected once. Source: CD4+ or CD8+ T cells sorted from blood, taken in a trial of the OX40 agonist ivuxolimab. The receptors shown here come from an adult with an advanced solid tumor such as melanoma, head and neck, liver or kidney cancer.

The V gene is TRBV7-8, the J gene TRBJ1-4; 7 bases map to TRBD1. CDR1 and CDR2 from the germline V gene are SGHVS and FQNEAQ. This CDR3 comprises 16 residues. Trimming removed 5 bases from V and 0 bases from J; junction bases left unmatched: 6. CDR3 protein: CASSTRQGATNEKLFF. The CDR3 region has the DNA TGTGCCAGCAGCACCAGACAGGGAGCAACTAATGAAAAACTGTTTTTT.

This chain joins TRBV11-2 and TRBJ2-2; 14 positions match TRBD2. The CDR3 consists of 18 residues. Germline CDR1 is SGHAT and CDR2 is FQNNGV. Losses at the gene ends were 4 bases for V and 1 base for J; bases not matched to a gene: 5. CDR3 bases: TGTGCCAGCAGCTGGGGACTAGCGGGGGTGATGAACACCGGGGAGCTGTTTTTT. Translated: CASSWGLAGVMNTGELFF.

The rearrangement links TRBV5-1 to TRBJ2-5; 7 nucleotides line up with TRBD2. V lost 2 bases, J lost 4 bases, and 11 bases stayed unmatched. Germline CDR1 is SGHRS and CDR2 is YFSETQ. This CDR3 region has 16 residues. CDR3 protein: CASSFIGTKLGETQYF. DNA of the CDR3: TGCGCCAGCAGCTTCATCGGGACTAAATTGGGAGAGACCCAGTACTTC.

The chain uses TRBV19 and TRBJ1-2, with 10 positions matching TRBD1. V lost 5 bases, J lost 7 bases, and 19 bases stayed unmatched. Germline lookup yields CDR1 LNHDA and CDR2 SQIVND (reference sequence). The CDR3 is 18 amino acids. The CDR3 protein is CASSPPVRGTGALSGYTF. CDR3 bases: TGTGCCAGTAGTCCCCCCGTCCGTGGGACAGGGGCCTTATCTGGCTACACCTTC.

The genes are TRBV5-4 and TRBJ1-3; tentatively, D is TRBD1 (5 bases). Trimming left V 0 bases short and J 2 bases short, with 12 bases between. This CDR3 has 16 amino acids. The germline V gene encodes CDR1 SGHNT and CDR2 YYREEE (reference sequence). CDR3 sequence: CASSLVGGGTGNTIYF. The CDR3 coding sequence is TGTGCCAGCAGCTTGGTCGGCGGGGGTACTGGAAACACCATATATTTT.

This sequence joins TRBV19 and TRBJ2-5, with 8 nucleotides matching TRBD1. This CDR3 contains 13 residues. Germline V lookup: CDR1 LNHDA, CDR2 SQIVND (reference sequence). Trimming took 6 bases from V and 5 from J; bases not matched to a gene: 5. The CDR3 nucleotides read TGTGCCAGTAGAGACAGGGGCAGGGAGACCCAGTACTTC. This codes for CASRDRGRETQYF.

The chain couples TRBV5-6 to TRBJ2-7; 7 positions match TRBD2. Germline loops: CDR1 SGHDT, CDR2 YYEEEE. The CDR3 runs 14 residues. The V segment lost 6 bases and the J segment 1 base; nucleotides outside the gene matches: 7. As DNA, the CDR3 is TGTGCCAGCACCAGACTAGCCGGTTCCTACGAGCAGTACTTC. This translates into CASTRLAGSYEQYF. Combining the CDR3 with reference TRBV5-6 and TRBJ2-7 gives the whole variable domain DAGVTQSPTHLIKTRGQQVTLRCSPKSGHDTVSWYQQALGQGPQFIFQYYEEEERQRGNFPDRFSGHQFPNYSSELNVNALLLGDSALYLCASTRLAGSYEQYFGPGTRLTVT.

The rearrangement joins TRBV7-7 to TRBJ2-1, with 7 bases aligning to TRBD2. Trimming at V came to 2 bases and at J to 2 bases, leaving 3 bases not matched to a gene. Germline V CDR1 and CDR2: SSHAT, FNYEAQ (reference sequence). The CDR3 length is 15 residues. CDR3 DNA sequence: TGTGCCAGCAGCTTAAGGCTAGCGGCCTACAATGAGCAGTTCTTC. This translates into CASSLRLAAYNEQFF.

The V call is TRBV2, the J call TRBJ1-4; D is undetermined. Per germline, CDR1 SNHLY and CDR2 FYNNEI. The CDR3 runs 15 residues. V lost 8 bases and J lost 6, with 19 bases in between. In nucleotides, the CDR3 is TGTGCCAGCGCGAGGCAGTCTCGGACCCATGAAAAACTGTTTTTT. The encoded protein is CASARQSRTHEKLFF.

The chain employs TRBV28 and TRBJ1-6; D is perhaps TRBD1 (6 bases). Germline CDR1 is MDHEN and CDR2 is SYDVKM. The V and J ends lost 8 bases and 5 bases respectively, with 10 bases between them. This CDR3 contains 13 residues. DNA for the CDR3: TGTGCCAGCGACAGGAACGATAATTCACCCCTCCACTTT. Translating gives CASDRNDNSPLHF.

The chain has TRBV28 and TRBJ2-1; TRBD2 matches 11 bases. This CDR3 spans 15 amino acids. Germline V gives CDR1 MDHEN, CDR2 SYDVKM. V was pared by 8 bases and J by 10 bases, with 13 bases of the junction left unmatched. CDR3 loop: CASLIAGGPGREQFF. In DNA, the CDR3 is TGTGCCAGCCTTATAGCGGGAGGGCCCGGTCGGGAGCAGTTCTTC.

This clone was recorded a few times. V usage is TRBV6-4 and J usage is TRBJ2-6; D not certain. V was shortened by 11 bases and J by 2 bases, with 7 bases between the two germline ends. Germline-derived CDR1 and CDR2 are MRHNA and SNTAGT. The CDR3 is 12 amino acids. CDR3 protein: CAFLPGANVLTF. The CDR3 coding sequence is TGTGCCTTTCTGCCTGGGGCCAACGTCCTGACTTTC.

The chain is built from TRBV5-6 and TRBJ2-2; D might be TRBD1 or TRBD2, each matching 5 bases. Germline CDR1 is SGHDT and CDR2 is YYEEEE. This CDR3 spans 17 amino acids. Trimming pared 4 bases from V and 4 bases from J, leaving 20 bases between. The CDR3 DNA sequence: TGTGCCAGCAGCCGATTATTTTGGGGGAGTTTCACCGGGGAGCTGTTTTTT. This translates into CASSRLFWGSFTGELFF.

The CDR3 DNA sequence: TGCGCCAGCAGCCCACAGGGGAAGTACACCGGGGAGCTGTTTTTT. Translated, it gives CASSPQGKYTGELFF. V is TRBV5-1 and J is TRBJ2-2; 7 nucleotides agree with TRBD1. Germline V gene sequence: CDR1 SGHRS, CDR2 YFSETQ. With 4 bases clipped from V and 3 bases from J, the junction kept 6 bases outside the gene matches. There are 15 residues in the CDR3.

Note on this clone: Within the sample, other DNA sequences also encode this same CDR3. The chain recombines TRBV4-3 with TRBJ2-7, with D possibly being TRBD2 (6 bases). Germline V gene lookup returns CDR1 LGHNA and CDR2 YSLEER. This CDR3 has 13 residues. Trimming cost V 6 bases and J 3 bases, with 12 bases left between them. CDR3 nucleotide sequence: TGCGCCAGCAGTCCGGGACTGCTCTACGAGCAGTACTTC. Amino acid sequence: CASSPGLLYEQYF.

The chain combines TRBV18 with TRBJ2-5; 10 bases line up with TRBD2. Trimming took 0 bases from V and 3 from J; bases not matched to a gene: 7. The CDR3 spans 17 residues. Germline V CDR1 and CDR2: KGHSH, LQKENI. CDR3 amino acids: CASSPPGAGGPEETQYF. The CDR3, as DNA: TGTGCCAGCTCACCACCCGGAGCGGGAGGGCCCGAAGAGACCCAGTACTTC.

The chain joins TRBV5-4 to TRBJ1-3; possible D gene TRBD1, 5 bases. The CDR3 sequence is 15 residues long. Trimming took off 4 bases at V and 1 base at J, with 12 bases between the two ends. Germline V gene sequence: CDR1 SGHNT, CDR2 YYREEE (reference sequence). CDR3 protein: CASSLSGGSGNTIYF. The CDR3 nucleotides are TGTGCCAGCAGCCTCTCGGGGGGGTCTGGAAACACCATATATTTT.

J is TRBJ1-4 and V is TRBV7-7, with a possible D match to TRBD1 (6 bases). V was cut by 5 bases and J by 5 bases, with 12 bases left in between. The germline V gene has CDR1 SSHAT and CDR2 FNYEAQ (reference sequence). This CDR3 has 14 amino acids. The CDR3 spells CASSQGSVNEKLFF. DNA of the CDR3: TGTGCCAGCAGCCAGGGGTCGGTGAATGAAAAACTGTTTTTT.

CDR3 bases: TGTGCCAGCAGTTTGGCGGCAGGGGGACTTAATTCACCCCTCCACTTT. It specifies CASSLAAGGLNSPLHF. The chain has TRBV28 and TRBJ1-6, with 7 bases fitting TRBD1. V lost 3 bases, J lost 6 bases, and 8 bases stayed unmatched. The CDR3 loop spans 16 amino acids. CDR1 and CDR2 from the germline V gene are MDHEN and SYDVKM.

The chain employs TRBV9 and TRBJ2-5; D might be TRBD1 or TRBD2, each matching 5 bases. Germline lookup yields CDR1 SGDLS and CDR2 YYNGEE. CDR3 size: 14 residues. Trimming pared 1 base from V and 1 base from J, leaving 8 bases between. This chain's CDR3 is CASSVRGSQETQYF. CDR3 nucleotides: TGTGCCAGCAGCGTACGGGGCAGCCAAGAGACCCAGTACTTC.

CDR3 sequence reads: CASSSQRRVGQLLREQYF. CDR3 in DNA: TGTGCCAGCAGCTCACAACGTAGGGTCGGACAGCTCCTTCGTGAGCAGTACTTC. The chain joins TRBV11-2 to TRBJ2-7, with D perhaps TRBD1 (6 bases). Germline V CDR1 and CDR2: SGHAT, FQNNGV. The CDR3 has 18 residues. The V end lost 4 bases, the J end lost 7 bases, and 29 bases lay between the germline ends.